The clone carrying this T cell receptor beta chain was detected only a few times. The antigen is unknown. This specimen belongs to a study of blood T cells in healthy people across ages. Broader study findings: With unsorted PBMCs, a conclusive comparison of naive versus antigen-experienced cells was not possible.

A minimum of 6 million PBMCs was isolated per sample. Sample-barcoded 5' priming and a J-beta primer mix drove a second PCR of roughly 6 to 12 cycles. The template-switch adaptor, which had 12 random nucleotides, put a tag on each cDNA molecule. TCRdb re-analysed the 5' RACE reads in MiXCR, keeping a single row per CDR3 protein. The table records over 700,000 distinct CDR3 sequences, around 25% of them present only once. In germline, CDR1 is SGHRS, CDR2 YFSETQ. This CDR3 is 16 amino acids long. Trimming at V came to 5 bases and at J to 6 bases, leaving 13 bases not matched to a gene. The same data also went into a second study, on T cells of mothers and their children. As that report states: An overlap that was slightly higher, though non-significant, was seen in related mother-child pairs versus unrelated pairs.

The chain couples TRBV5-1 to TRBJ2-1; 8 positions match TRBD1. The sample consisted of blood. The receptor was isolated from a boy aged 5-17 years in good health. The CDR3 coding sequence is TGCGCCAGCAGGCAGCAGGGGGCTGGAGCGGGCAATGAGCAGTTCTTC. Protein product: CASRQQGAGAGNEQFF.